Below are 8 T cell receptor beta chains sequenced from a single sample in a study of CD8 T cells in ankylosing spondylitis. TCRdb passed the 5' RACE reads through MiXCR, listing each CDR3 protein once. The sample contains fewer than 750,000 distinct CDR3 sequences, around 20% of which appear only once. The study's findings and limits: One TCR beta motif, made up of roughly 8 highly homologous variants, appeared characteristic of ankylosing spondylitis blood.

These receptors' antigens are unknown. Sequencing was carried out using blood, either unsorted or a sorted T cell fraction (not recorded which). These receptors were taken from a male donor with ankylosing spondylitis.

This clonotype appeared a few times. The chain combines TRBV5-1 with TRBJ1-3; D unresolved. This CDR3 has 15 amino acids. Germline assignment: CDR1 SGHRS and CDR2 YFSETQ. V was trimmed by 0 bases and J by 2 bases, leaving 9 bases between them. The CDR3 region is CASSLDGKTGNTIYF. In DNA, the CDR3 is TGCGCCAGCAGCTTGGACGGGAAGACTGGAAACACCATATATTTT.

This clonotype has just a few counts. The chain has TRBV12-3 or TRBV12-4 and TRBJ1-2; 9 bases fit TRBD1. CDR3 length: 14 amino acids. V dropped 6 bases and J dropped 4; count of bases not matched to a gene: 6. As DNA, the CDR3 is TGTGCCAGCAGGGGGACAGGGCTGGTCTATGGCTACACCTTC. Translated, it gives CASRGTGLVYGYTF.

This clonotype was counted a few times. The CDR3 DNA follows: TGTGCCAGCAGTTGTGCTAGCGGGGGGGCCGCAGATACGCAGTATTTT. It encodes CASSCASGGAADTQYF. The V and J genes are TRBV12-3 or TRBV12-4 and TRBJ2-3; 12 positions agree with TRBD2. The length of the CDR3 is 16 residues. Trimming cost V 4 bases and J 4 bases; bases outside gene matches: 6.

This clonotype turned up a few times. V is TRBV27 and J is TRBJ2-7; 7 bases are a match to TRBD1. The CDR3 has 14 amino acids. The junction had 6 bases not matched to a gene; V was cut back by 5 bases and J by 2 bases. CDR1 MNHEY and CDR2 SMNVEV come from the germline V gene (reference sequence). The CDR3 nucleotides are TGTGCCAGCAGTCCCTGGCAGGGGGCCTACGAGCAGTACTTC. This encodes CASSPWQGAYEQYF.

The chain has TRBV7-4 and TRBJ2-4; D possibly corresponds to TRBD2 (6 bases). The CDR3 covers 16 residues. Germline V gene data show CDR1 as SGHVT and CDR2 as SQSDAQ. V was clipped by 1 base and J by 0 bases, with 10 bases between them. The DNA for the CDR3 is TGTGCCAGCAGCTTAGTGGGACTCCTAGCCAAAAACATTCAGTACTTC. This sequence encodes CASSLVGLLAKNIQYF.

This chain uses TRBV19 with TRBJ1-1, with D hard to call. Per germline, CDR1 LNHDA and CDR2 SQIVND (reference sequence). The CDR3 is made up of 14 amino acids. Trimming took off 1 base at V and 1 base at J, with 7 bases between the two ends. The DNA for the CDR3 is TGTGCCAGTAGTATAGGGTCCGGGAACACTGAAGCTTTCTTT. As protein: CASSIGSGNTEAFF.

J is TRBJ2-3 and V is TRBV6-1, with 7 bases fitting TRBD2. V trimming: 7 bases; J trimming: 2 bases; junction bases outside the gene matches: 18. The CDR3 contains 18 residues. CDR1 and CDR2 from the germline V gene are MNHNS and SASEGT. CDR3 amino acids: CASTLGVRAGVLTDTQYF. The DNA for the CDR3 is TGTGCCAGCACCTTGGGGGTTCGGGCGGGGGTTCTCACAGATACGCAGTATTTT.

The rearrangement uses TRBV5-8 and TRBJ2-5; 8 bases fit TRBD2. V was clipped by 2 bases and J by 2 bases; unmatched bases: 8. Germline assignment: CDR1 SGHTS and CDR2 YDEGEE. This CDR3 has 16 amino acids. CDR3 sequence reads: CASSFVLAGSQETQYF. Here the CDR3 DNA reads TGTGCCAGCAGCTTTGTGCTAGCGGGTTCTCAAGAGACCCAGTACTTC.